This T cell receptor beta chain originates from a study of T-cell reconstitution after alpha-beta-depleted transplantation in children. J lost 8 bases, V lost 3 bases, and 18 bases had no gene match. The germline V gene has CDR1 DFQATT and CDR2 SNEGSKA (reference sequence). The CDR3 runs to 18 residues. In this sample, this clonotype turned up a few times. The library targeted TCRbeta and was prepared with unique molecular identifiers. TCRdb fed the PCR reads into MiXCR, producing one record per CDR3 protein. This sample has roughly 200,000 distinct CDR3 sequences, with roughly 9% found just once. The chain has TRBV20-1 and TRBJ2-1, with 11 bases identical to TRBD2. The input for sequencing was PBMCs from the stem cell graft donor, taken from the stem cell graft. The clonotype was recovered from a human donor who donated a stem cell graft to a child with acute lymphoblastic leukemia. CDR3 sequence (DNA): TGCAGTGCTAGCGATCCCCGACTAGCGGGGAGCCAAAGGGATGAGCAGTTCTTC. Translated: CSASDPRLAGSQRDEQFF.